What follows is one T cell receptor beta chain and its context. The target antigen is unknown. CDR1 is SGHTA and CDR2 is FQGNSA in the germline V gene. The CDR3 has 15 residues. Unmatched junction bases numbered 5, after V lost 5 bases and J lost 0 bases. The data were obtained in a study of neurological immune-mediated disorders. General observations from the study: Patients with HTLV-1-associated myelopathy had the highest level of TCR clonal expansion, whereas patients with multiple sclerosis had the lowest level, falling beneath the level found in healthy controls. Across subjects, expanded clones had no CDR3 amino acid sequences in common, pointing to private repertoires in all groups.

MiXCR, applied by TCRdb to the 5' RACE reads, yields one record per CDR3 protein. The table has about 36,000 distinct CDR3 sequences, over 9% seen once. The TCR was taken from a woman between 25 and 40 years old with HTLV-1-associated myelopathy (HAM/TSP). Input material: PBMCs. The chain recombines TRBV7-2 with TRBJ2-3; 7 nucleotides agree with TRBD2. This CDR3 reads CASSAPTSSTDTQYF. In nucleotides, the CDR3 is TGTGCCAGCAGCGCCCCGACTAGCAGCACAGATACGCAGTATTTT.